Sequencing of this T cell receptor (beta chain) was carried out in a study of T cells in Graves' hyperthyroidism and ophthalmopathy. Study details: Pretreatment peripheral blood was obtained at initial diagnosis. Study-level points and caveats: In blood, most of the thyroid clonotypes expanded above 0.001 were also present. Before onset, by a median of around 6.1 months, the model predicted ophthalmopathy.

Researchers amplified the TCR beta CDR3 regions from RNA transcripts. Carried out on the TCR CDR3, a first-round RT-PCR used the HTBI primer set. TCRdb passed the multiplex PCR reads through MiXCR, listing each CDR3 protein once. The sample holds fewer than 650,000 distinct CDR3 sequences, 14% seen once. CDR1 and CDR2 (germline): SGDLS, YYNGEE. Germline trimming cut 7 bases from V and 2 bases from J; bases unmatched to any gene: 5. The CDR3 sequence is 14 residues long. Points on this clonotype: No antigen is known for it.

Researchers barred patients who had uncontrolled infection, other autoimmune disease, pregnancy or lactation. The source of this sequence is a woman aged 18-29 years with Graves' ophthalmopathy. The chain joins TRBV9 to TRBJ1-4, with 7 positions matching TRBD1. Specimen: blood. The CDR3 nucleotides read TGTGCCAGCGGCCCACAGGGGACTAATGAAAAACTGTTTTTT. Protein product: CASGPQGTNEKLFF. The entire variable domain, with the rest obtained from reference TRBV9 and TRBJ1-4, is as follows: DSGVTQTPKHLITATGQRVTLRCSPRSGDLSVYWYQQSLDQGLQFLIQYYNGEERAKGNILERFSAQQFPDLHSELNLSSLELGDSALYFCASGPQGTNEKLFFGSGTQLSVL.